These 18 T cell receptor beta chains originate from one sample sequenced in a study of early T cells in non-severe SARS-CoV-2 infection. TCRdb recomputed calls from the 5' RACE reads with MiXCR, one row per CDR3 protein. The data hold 68,000 or so distinct CDR3 sequences, with 12% observed a single time. The material sequenced was whole blood. These receptor sequences come from an adult who was a healthcare worker with PCR-confirmed SARS-CoV-2 infection or an uninfected control (not recorded which).

This clonotype has at least ten counts. J is TRBJ2-1 and V is TRBV19; 7 bases agree with TRBD1. The CDR3 covers 15 residues. J gave up 1 base and V 6 bases, and 6 bases lay outside the gene matches. CDR1 is LNHDA and CDR2 is SQIVND in the germline V gene (reference sequence). DNA for the CDR3: TGTGCCAGTAGCCCGGGACAGAATTCCTACAATGAGCAGTTCTTC. It codes for CASSPGQNSYNEQFF.

This chain links TRBV7-9 with TRBJ2-2; D ambiguous. Trimming removed 6 bases at V and 4 bases at J, with 9 bases between. Germline V gives CDR1 SEHNR, CDR2 FQNEAQ (reference sequence). This CDR3 contains 13 residues. CDR3 nucleotides: TGTGCCAGCAGGACGGACGTCACCGGGGAGCTGTTTTTT. Translating gives CASRTDVTGELFF.

This sequence joins TRBV12-5 and TRBJ2-2; TRBD1 aligns across 7 bases. V lost 8 bases, J lost 4 bases, and 7 bases stayed unmatched. There are 14 residues in the CDR3. CDR1 and CDR2 (germline): LGHNT, FRNRAP. CDR3 sequence (DNA): TGTGCTAGTCGACAGGGCCCTCGCACCGGGGAGCTGTTTTTT. It is translated as CASRQGPRTGELFF.

The genes are TRBV20-1 and TRBJ1-1; 8 nucleotides match TRBD1. The germline V gene has CDR1 DFQATT and CDR2 SNEGSKA (reference sequence). This CDR3 has 13 residues. V shed 6 bases and J 1 base; nucleotides not matched to a gene: 4. The CDR3 DNA sequence: TGCAGTGCCATCAGGGGGCCGAACACTGAAGCTTTCTTT. Protein product: CSAIRGPNTEAFF.

This clonotype was picked up many times. The chain joins TRBV11-2 to TRBJ1-2; the D gene is possibly TRBD1 (5 bases). Trimming stripped 7 bases from V and 4 bases from J, with 28 bases between. Germline V CDR1 and CDR2: SGHAT, FQNNGV. The CDR3 runs to 18 residues. As DNA, the CDR3 is TGTGCCAGCACCACCCATCGGCAGGGTAGAAGTAGGGGCTATGGCTACACCTTC. Translation gives CASTTHRQGRSRGYGYTF.

This clonotype was detected many times. The CDR3 nucleotides are TGTGCCAGCAGCCCCAAGGGGACTAGCGGGGCTTGGCCACCCTACGAGCAGTACTTC. This translates into CASSPKGTSGAWPPYEQYF. The V gene is TRBV7-2, the J gene TRBJ2-7, with 13 bases that match TRBD2. The CDR3 consists of 19 residues. J lost 2 bases, V lost 5 bases, and 15 bases had no gene match. Looked up from germline, CDR1 is SGHTA and CDR2 is FQGNSA.

The chain uses TRBV6-5 and TRBJ1-3; D not resolved. From germline, CDR1 is MNHEY and CDR2 SVGAGI. The CDR3 has 15 amino acids. Between the trimmed V and J ends, which lost 6 bases and 3 bases, there was a span of 15 bases. The CDR3 sequence is CASRPMGSNGNTIYF. The CDR3 DNA is TGTGCCAGCAGGCCAATGGGGAGTAATGGAAACACCATATATTTT.

J is TRBJ1-2 and V is TRBV21-1; the D segment call TRBD1 is taken from the table without a DNA check. TRBV21-1 is reported as a pseudogene. The CDR3 is 15 residues long. The CDR3 DNA reads as TGTGCCAGCAGCAAGACCTGGGACAGGCTTTATGGCTACACCTTC. Residues: CASSKTWDRLYGYTF.

This clonotype has more than one count but fewer than ten. The J gene is TRBJ2-6, the V gene TRBV5-1; perhaps TRBD1 as D (5 bases). V was cut by 0 bases and J by 0 bases, with 10 bases left in between. Germline assignment: CDR1 SGHRS and CDR2 YFSETQ. This CDR3 spans 17 amino acids. The CDR3 DNA reads TGCGCCAGCAGCTTGGGGACACTAACCTCTGGGGCCAACGTCCTGACTTTC. Amino acids: CASSLGTLTSGANVLTF.

This clonotype was seen more than once but under ten times. V usage is TRBV30 and J usage is TRBJ2-7; D unresolved. The V and J ends lost 0 bases and 2 bases respectively, with 8 bases between them. The CDR3 is made up of 13 amino acids. Germline assignment: CDR1 GTSNPN and CDR2 SVGIG (reference sequence). The CDR3 spells CAWSVKGTYEQYF. The CDR3 nucleotides read TGTGCCTGGAGTGTAAAGGGAACCTACGAGCAGTACTTC. The full variable domain, rest sourced from reference TRBV30 and TRBJ2-7, is SQTIHQWPATLVQPVGSPLSLECTVEGTSNPNLYWYRQAAGRGLQLLFYSVGIGQISSEVPQNLSASRPQDRQFILSSKKLLLSDSGFYLCAWSVKGTYEQYFGPGTRLTVT.

This clonotype came up a few times. The V and J genes are TRBV7-9 and TRBJ1-4, with D uncertain. There are 15 residues in the CDR3. V was shortened by 5 bases and J by 2 bases, with 12 bases between the two germline ends. The germline CDR1 and CDR2 sequences are SEHNR and FQNEAQ (reference sequence). The CDR3 protein is CASSRRTDTNEKLFF. CDR3 bases: TGTGCCAGCAGCCGACGGACGGATACTAATGAAAAACTGTTTTTT.

This clonotype was seen many times. This chain connects TRBV28 to TRBJ2-3, with TRBD2 matching 13 bases. This CDR3 is 18 amino acids long. Germline loops: CDR1 MDHEN, CDR2 SYDVKM. Trimming took 5 bases from V and 5 from J; bases not matched to a gene: 13. This CDR3 reads CASSIPPGLAGALDTQYF. CDR3 bases: TGTGCCAGCAGTATACCACCCGGACTAGCGGGGGCCCTAGATACGCAGTATTTT.

This clonotype has more than one count but fewer than ten. This chain links TRBV11-2 with TRBJ1-5; D unresolved. CDR3 length equals 14 residues. V shed 0 bases and J shed 1 base, with 4 bases lying between them. Germline loops: CDR1 SGHAT, CDR2 FQNNGV. CDR3 sequence reads: CASSLDGSNQPQHF. CDR3 nucleotides: TGTGCCAGCAGCTTAGATGGCAGCAATCAGCCCCAGCATTTT.

The table lists this clonotype with a few counts. The V call is TRBV5-6, the J call TRBJ2-7; D not certain. CDR3 length equals 11 residues. CDR1 is SGHDT, CDR2 YYEEEE, per germline. Trimming stripped 4 bases from V and 7 bases from J, with 9 bases between. CDR3 amino acids: CASSLFAEQYF. The DNA of the CDR3 is TGTGCCAGCAGCCTCTTCGCGGAGCAGTACTTC.

This clonotype was detected many times. The V call is TRBV12-3 or TRBV12-4, the J call TRBJ2-5, with TRBD2 matching over 7 bases. V shed 2 bases, J shed 0 bases, and the junction held 0 bases outside the gene matches. This CDR3 is built from 14 residues. This chain's CDR3 is CASSLTSDQETQYF. The DNA for the CDR3 is TGTGCCAGCAGTTTAACTAGCGACCAAGAGACCCAGTACTTC.

This clonotype has only a few counts. This chain uses TRBV5-4 with TRBJ2-1; TRBD2 aligns across 13 bases. The CDR3 runs to 17 residues. V shed 0 bases and J 7 bases; nucleotides not matched to a gene: 7. Germline lookup yields CDR1 SGHNT and CDR2 YYREEE (reference sequence). This CDR3 reads CASSLGPTSGGENEQFF. As DNA, the CDR3 is TGTGCCAGCAGCTTGGGACCCACTAGCGGGGGGGAGAATGAGCAGTTCTTC.

This chain uses TRBV5-1 with TRBJ2-7; tentatively, D is TRBD2 (6 bases). The V end lost 1 base, the J end lost 2 bases, and 13 bases lay between the germline ends. Germline V lookup: CDR1 SGHRS, CDR2 YFSETQ. This CDR3 is 15 amino acids long. The CDR3, as DNA: TGCGCCAGCAGCTTGCGGAGGGACGGTCCCTACGAGCAGTACTTC. It yields the protein CASSLRRDGPYEQYF.

This clonotype was detected only a few times. An end of the junction does not agree with germline; a read error may underlie this. The chain combines TRBV3-1 with TRBJ2-3; 9 positions agree with TRBD1. The CDR3 runs 13 residues. The V gene's germline CDR1 is LGHDT and CDR2 YNNKEL (reference sequence). The DNA of the CDR3 is TGTGCCAGCAGCCAGAAGACCGGGACAGGGTCTACCTTT. This sequence encodes CASSQKTGTGSTF.